This entry describes one TCR beta chain. Germline V gene sequence: CDR1 SGHDT, CDR2 YYEEEE. The CDR3 runs to 15 residues. The V and J ends lost 0 bases and 8 bases, in that order; junction bases with no gene match: 8. The data are from a study of PD-1 blockade in mismatch repair-deficient tumors. Study in general: Patients had approximately 11 mismatch repair-deficient cancer types and were previously treated and progressing.

Here immunoSEQ multiplex PCR was the method, and the copy in TCRdb shows in-frame clones only, minus some. This table holds about 34,000 clones, less than 90% found once. This clonotype was obtained from an adult with mismatch repair-deficient cancer. The chain joins TRBV5-6 to TRBJ2-1; 7 bases fit TRBD1. Specimen: PBMCs, collected 6 to 7 weeks after starting pembrolizumab. For the CDR3, the DNA is TGTGCCAGCAGCTTGGAAGAGGGGGCCGGGTATGAGCAGTTCTTC. It yields the protein CASSLEEGAGYEQFF.